This T cell receptor beta chain was recorded in a study of cytomegalovirus exposure and HLA in healthy donors. Background on the study: Findings of an earlier analysis included roughly 110 million unique TCR beta sequences from 190 million or so T cells. As released early, the data held roughly 85 million unique TCRs from HLA-typed donors.

Germline CDR1 is SGHNT and CDR2 is YENEEA. This CDR3 is built from 15 residues. Trimming shortened V by 1 base and J by 13 bases, and 20 bases separated the two germline ends. PCR primers comprised 60 Vbeta and 13 Jbeta primers. TCRdb's table, derived via immunoSEQ multiplex PCR, lists solely in-frame clones and lacks some. The data hold 95,000 to 100,000 clones, with about four fifths observed a single time. This clone is a singleton in its sample. This TCR was recovered from a woman aged 40 to 50 in good health and CMV-seronegative. This chain links TRBV11-3 with TRBJ2-1; D is possibly TRBD2 (6 bases). The sample was PBMCs. DNA of the CDR3: TGTGCCAGCAGCTTAGGGAGGGGAGCTAGGGTAGCCCAGTTCTTC. Its protein product is CASSLGRGARVAQFF.